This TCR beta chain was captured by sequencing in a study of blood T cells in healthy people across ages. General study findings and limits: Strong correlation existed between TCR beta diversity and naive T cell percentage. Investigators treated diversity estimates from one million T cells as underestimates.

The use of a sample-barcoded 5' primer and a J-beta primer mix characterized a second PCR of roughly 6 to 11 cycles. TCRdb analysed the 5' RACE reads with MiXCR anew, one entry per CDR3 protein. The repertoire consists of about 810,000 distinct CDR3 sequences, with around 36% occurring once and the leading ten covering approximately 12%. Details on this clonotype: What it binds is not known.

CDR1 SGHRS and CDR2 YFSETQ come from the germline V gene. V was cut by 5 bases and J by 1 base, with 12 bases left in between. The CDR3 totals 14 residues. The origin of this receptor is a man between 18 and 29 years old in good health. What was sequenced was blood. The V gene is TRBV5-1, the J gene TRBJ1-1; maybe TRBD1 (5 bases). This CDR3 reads CASSGGSKNTEAFF. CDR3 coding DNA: TGCGCCAGCAGTGGGGGGAGCAAGAACACTGAAGCTTTCTTT.